These 15 T cell receptor beta chains were sequenced from one sample in a study of blood T cell repertoires in COVID-19. Some clones are missing from TCRdb's copy, which holds only in-frame ones; the method was immunoSEQ multiplex PCR. The sample yields about 210,000 clones, about 86% seen once. Input material: peripheral blood. Every receptor here comes from a man over 45 with active or convalescent COVID-19.

The V and J genes are TRBV7-8 and TRBJ2-5, with TRBD1 matching over 7 bases. This CDR3 has 15 amino acids. Per the germline V gene, CDR1 is SGHVS and CDR2 is FQNEAQ. J lost 2 bases, V lost 5 bases, and 8 bases had no gene match. Here the CDR3 DNA reads TGTGCCAGCAGCCCGCCCGGGACAGTTCAAGAGACCCAGTACTTC. Its protein is CASSPPGTVQETQYF.

The chain employs TRBV28 and TRBJ1-5; 8 nucleotides line up with TRBD1. The junction had 12 bases not matched to a gene; V was cut back by 7 bases and J by 4 bases. The germline V gene has CDR1 MDHEN and CDR2 SYDVKM. The CDR3 totals 16 residues. CDR3 nucleotide sequence: TGTGCCAGCACCATACCCCAGGGGGCGAAAAATCAGCCCCAGCATTTT. Protein product: CASTIPQGAKNQPQHF.

This rearrangement joins TRBV6-7 to TRBJ2-3; 8 nucleotides line up with TRBD2. TRBV6-7 carries the ORF label, with uncertain function. J was trimmed by 0 bases and V by 2 bases; bases with no gene match: 7. CDR3 size: 17 residues. CDR3 coding DNA: TGTGCCAGCAGTTACCCGGCTAGCGGGTTAAGCACAGATACGCAGTATTTT. Translating gives CASSYPASGLSTDTQYF.

The chain combines TRBV28 with TRBJ2-7, with D perhaps matching TRBD1 (6 bases). The CDR3 contains 16 residues. V dropped 4 bases and J dropped 4 bases, with 20 bases sitting between them. The germline V gene has CDR1 MDHEN and CDR2 SYDVKM. The CDR3 region is CASSSPGRGRGYEQYF. Written as DNA, the CDR3 is TGTGCCAGCAGTTCGCCAGGCCGCGGCAGGGGTTACGAGCAGTACTTC.

This chain joins TRBV10-3 and TRBJ2-1; weak D call: TRBD2 (6 bases). Trimming pared 2 bases from V and 8 bases from J, leaving 22 bases between. From germline, CDR1 is ENHRY and CDR2 SYGVKD. CDR3 length: 17 amino acids. Written as DNA, the CDR3 is TGTGCCATCAGTGAGCCACCCGGACTACTAAATAGGGATGAGCAGTTCTTC. It is translated as CAISEPPGLLNRDEQFF.

This chain uses TRBV11-3 with TRBJ1-3; possible D gene TRBD1, 6 bases. Trimming pared 3 bases from V and 3 bases from J, leaving 12 bases between. Germline assignment: CDR1 SGHNT and CDR2 YENEEA. The CDR3 length is 15 residues. The CDR3 nucleotides are TGTGCCAGCAGCTTGGCAGGGGAACGTGGAAACACCATATATTTT. Amino acids: CASSLAGERGNTIYF.

V is TRBV7-6 and J is TRBJ2-1, with TRBD2 identical over 9 bases. CDR1 and CDR2 from the germline V gene are SGHVS and FNYEAQ. The CDR3 is made up of 15 amino acids. V lost 5 bases to trimming and J lost 3 bases; unmatched junction nucleotides: 5. CDR3 nucleotide sequence: TGTGCCAGCAGCCCCGGGACTAGCCGCTACAATGAGCAGTTCTTC. Translation: CASSPGTSRYNEQFF.

The chain has TRBV7-3 and TRBJ2-5; D remains unclear. The V gene lost 4 bases and the J gene lost 2 bases, with 8 bases spanning the gap. The CDR3 is 13 amino acids. Germline V lookup: CDR1 SGHTA, CDR2 FQGTGA. The DNA for the CDR3 is TGTGCCAGCAGCTACCAAGCTCAAGAGACCCAGTACTTC. Encoded protein: CASSYQAQETQYF.

This clone was seen once. The rearrangement uses TRBV9 and TRBJ1-2; 8 nucleotides line up with TRBD1. Germline assignment: CDR1 SGDLS and CDR2 YYNGEE. This CDR3 has 15 amino acids. V gave up 0 bases and J gave up 5 bases; unmatched junction bases: 6. In DNA form, the CDR3 reads TGTGCCAGCAGCGTAGGGGCAGGGGGCGGGTATGGCTACACCTTC. This sequence encodes CASSVGAGGGYGYTF. Full variable domain (outside the CDR3, taken from reference TRBV9 and TRBJ1-2): DSGVTQTPKHLITATGQRVTLRCSPRSGDLSVYWYQQSLDQGLQFLIQYYNGEERAKGNILERFSAQQFPDLHSELNLSSLELGDSALYFCASSVGAGGGYGYTFGSGTRLTVV.

The chain uses TRBV20-1 and TRBJ1-6; D is uncertain. The CDR3 sequence is 13 residues long. CDR1 DFQATT and CDR2 SNEGSKA come from the germline V gene (reference sequence). Between the trimmed V and J ends, which lost 3 bases and 7 bases, there was a span of 10 bases. The CDR3 nucleotides read TGCAGTGCTAGTGCAGATGCCAATTCACCCCTCCACTTT. Protein product: CSASADANSPLHF.

In its sample, this clone was seen once. This rearrangement joins TRBV11-2 to TRBJ2-5; 7 positions agree with TRBD2. The CDR3 length is 18 residues. Looked up from germline, CDR1 is SGHAT and CDR2 is FQNNGV. V lost 5 bases, J lost 2 bases, and 17 bases stayed unmatched. DNA for the CDR3: TGTGCCAGCAGCCTTGACCCCCCGCGGGGAGGGGAGCAAGAGACCCAGTACTTC. Amino acids: CASSLDPPRGGEQETQYF.

The gene calls are TRBV10-3 and TRBJ2-5; 7 bases agree with TRBD2. Germline CDR1 ENHRY, CDR2 SYGVKD. This CDR3 has 14 residues. Losses at the gene ends were 10 bases for V and 1 base for J; bases not matched to a gene: 9. The CDR3 DNA reads as TGTGCCACAGCGGGCGGCGGGGGCCAAGAGACCCAGTACTTC. This gives the protein CATAGGGGQETQYF.

Concerning this clone: A junction boundary mismatches the germline segment, possibly from a read error. The V and J genes are TRBV11-3 and TRBJ2-1; the match to TRBD2 covers 7 bases. The CDR3 runs 12 residues. Germline CDR1 reads SGHNT; CDR2 reads YENEEA. In DNA form, the CDR3 reads TGTGCCAGCAGCCCCCCCCGTTGGCGGGAGCTCTTC. The encoded protein is CASSPPRWRELF.

V usage is TRBV15 and J usage is TRBJ2-3; TRBD1 might be the D (7 bases). Germline CDR1 LNHNV, CDR2 YYDKDF (reference sequence). This CDR3 is 17 amino acids long. V gave up 0 bases and J gave up 4 bases, with 17 bases separating them. The CDR3 DNA reads as TGTGCCACCAGCAGAGAACGCAGGGGGGTTCGGTCAGATACGCAGTATTTT. Protein product: CATSRERRGVRSDTQYF.

The gene calls are TRBV5-1 and TRBJ1-4; TRBD1 matches 7 bases. CDR1 and CDR2 (germline): SGHRS, YFSETQ. V lost 0 bases and J lost 4; bases outside the gene matches: 3. The CDR3 loop spans 15 amino acids. CDR3 bases: TGCGCCAGCAGCTTGGGAGGGACAGATAATGAAAAACTGTTTTTT. This codes for CASSLGGTDNEKLFF.